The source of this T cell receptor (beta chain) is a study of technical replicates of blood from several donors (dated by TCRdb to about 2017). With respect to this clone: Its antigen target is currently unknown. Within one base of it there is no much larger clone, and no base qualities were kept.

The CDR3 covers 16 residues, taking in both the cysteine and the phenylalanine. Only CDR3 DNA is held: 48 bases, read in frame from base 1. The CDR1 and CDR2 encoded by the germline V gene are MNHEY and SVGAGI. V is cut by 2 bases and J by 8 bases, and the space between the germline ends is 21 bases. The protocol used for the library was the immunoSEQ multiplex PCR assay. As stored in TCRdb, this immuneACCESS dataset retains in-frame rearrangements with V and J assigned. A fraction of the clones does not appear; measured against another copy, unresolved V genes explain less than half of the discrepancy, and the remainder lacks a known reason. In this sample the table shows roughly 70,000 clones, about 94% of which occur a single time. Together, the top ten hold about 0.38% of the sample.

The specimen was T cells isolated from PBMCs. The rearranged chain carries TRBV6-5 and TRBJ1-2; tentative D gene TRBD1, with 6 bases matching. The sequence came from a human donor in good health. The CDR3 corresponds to CASSYGGQKGRQGYTF. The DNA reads TGTGCCAGCAGTTACGGAGGACAGAAAGGCCGGCAGGGCTACACCTTC.